A single sample is the source of the 12 T cell receptor beta chains below, sequenced in a study of T cell changes during pregnancy in multiple sclerosis. Clones were sequenced by immunoSEQ multiplex PCR, and TCRdb holds only the in-frame ones, with some missing. The sample yields 35,000 to 45,000 clones, around nine tenths seen once. The sample here was CD4+ T cells from peripheral blood mononuclear cells, taken after pregnancy. These receptor sequences come from a female donor with multiple sclerosis, enrolled in a pregnancy study.

The chain carries TRBV30 and TRBJ2-4; 7 bases match TRBD1. J gave up 1 base and V 5 bases, and 5 bases lay outside the gene matches. The length of the CDR3 is 14 residues. Germline V CDR1 and CDR2: GTSNPN, SVGIG (reference sequence). The CDR3 loop is CAWDDRAAKNIQYF. Written as DNA, the CDR3 is TGTGCCTGGGACGACAGGGCTGCCAAAAACATTCAGTACTTC.

This clone was detected once. This rearrangement joins TRBV9 to TRBJ1-4; a weak D match, TRBD1 (6 bases). This CDR3 is built from 13 residues. Germline loops: CDR1 SGDLS, CDR2 YYNGEE. Trimming pared 4 bases from V and 4 bases from J, leaving 8 bases between. The CDR3 is CASSRDNNEKLFF. As DNA, the CDR3 is TGTGCCAGCAGCCGGGACAATAATGAAAAACTGTTTTTT.

The chain has TRBV6-4 and TRBJ1-1; D uncertain. Between the trimmed V and J ends, which lost 5 bases and 2 bases, there was a span of 9 bases. Germline lookup yields CDR1 MRHNA and CDR2 SNTAGT. The CDR3 runs 13 residues. The CDR3 nucleotides are TGTGCCAGCAGTCGCGGTACCAACACTGAAGCTTTCTTT. Protein product: CASSRGTNTEAFF.

The rearrangement joins TRBV6-5 to TRBJ1-2; weak D call: TRBD1 (5 bases). The CDR3 loop spans 13 amino acids. The germline V gene encodes CDR1 MNHEY and CDR2 SVGAGI. V dropped 5 bases and J dropped 5 bases, with 12 bases sitting between them. This CDR3 reads CASSPRTFYGYTF. The CDR3, as DNA: TGTGCCAGCAGTCCTAGGACATTTTATGGCTACACCTTC.

CDR3 sequence (DNA): TGTGCCATCAGTGATACCGGGACAGGGGGCAGTAGAAACACCTTC. The encoded protein is CAISDTGTGGSRNTF. The genes are TRBV10-3 and TRBJ1-2, with 12 bases identical to TRBD1. Germline V CDR1 and CDR2: ENHRY, SYGVKD. This CDR3 has 15 amino acids. Trimming at V came to 3 bases and at J to 12 bases, leaving 11 bases not matched to a gene.

This clone was detected a few times. The V gene is TRBV18, the J gene TRBJ2-3; TRBD2 agrees at 8 bases. The CDR3 has 16 residues. V gave up 2 bases and J gave up 6 bases; unmatched junction bases: 10. CDR1 is KGHSH, CDR2 LQKENI, per germline. The CDR3 spells CASSPYSSGSSDTQYF. For the CDR3, the DNA is TGTGCCAGCTCACCATATTCTAGCGGGTCCTCCGATACGCAGTATTTT.

The rearrangement uses TRBV7-2 and TRBJ1-5; D is unresolved. CDR3 length: 13 residues. Trimming removed 8 bases from V and 0 bases from J, with 8 bases in between. Per germline, CDR1 SGHTA and CDR2 FQGNSA. CDR3 in amino acids: CASRLVSNQPQHF. The DNA of the CDR3 is TGTGCCAGCCGACTTGTTAGCAATCAGCCCCAGCATTTT. Looking up the rest from reference TRBV7-2 and TRBJ1-5 gives the full variable domain: GAGVSQSPSNKVTEKGKDVELRCDPISGHTALYWYRQSLGQGLEFLIYFQGNSAPDKSGLPSDRFSAERTGGSVSTLTIQRTQQEDSAVYLCASRLVSNQPQHFGDGTRLSIL.

About this clone itself: Other DNA sequences in the sample encode the same CDR3. This chain uses TRBV11-2 with TRBJ2-7; tentatively, D is TRBD1 (5 bases). In germline, CDR1 is SGHAT, CDR2 FQNNGV. V was pared by 0 bases and J by 0 bases, with 9 bases between. The CDR3 sequence is 15 residues long. CDR3 sequence reads: CASSLEGRGSYEQYF. The CDR3 DNA follows: TGTGCCAGCAGCTTAGAGGGTAGGGGCTCCTACGAGCAGTACTTC.

CDR3 nucleotide sequence: TGTGCCAGCAGGGAGGGACGGCTTAACTATGGCTACACCTTC. Its protein product is CASREGRLNYGYTF. The chain employs TRBV2 and TRBJ1-2; possibly TRBD1 for D (5 bases). Germline V gives CDR1 SNHLY, CDR2 FYNNEI. The CDR3 has 14 residues. Trimming took off 6 bases at V and 1 base at J, with 12 bases between the two ends.

The genes are TRBV5-6 and TRBJ2-7; 7 nucleotides agree with TRBD1. This CDR3 has 17 amino acids. Germline CDR1 and CDR2: SGHDT and YYEEEE. Trimming cost V 1 base and J 2 bases; bases outside gene matches: 12. CDR3 protein: CASSLWVFGTETYEQYF. The CDR3 bases are TGTGCCAGCAGCTTGTGGGTTTTCGGGACAGAGACCTACGAGCAGTACTTC.

This clone has only one observation. The chain couples TRBV7-2 to TRBJ2-7; 7 nucleotides line up with TRBD1. V lost 5 bases and J lost 6; bases outside the gene matches: 16. Germline CDR1 and CDR2: SGHTA and FQGNSA. The CDR3 extends over 16 amino acids. The CDR3 loop reads CASSVNRDSPSVEQYF. The CDR3 coding sequence is TGTGCCAGCAGCGTGAACCGGGACAGCCCTTCTGTCGAGCAGTACTTC.

The chain couples TRBV7-8 to TRBJ2-1, with D tentatively TRBD2 (5 bases). V was pared by 2 bases and J by 6 bases, with 11 bases between. The germline CDR1 and CDR2 sequences are SGHVS and FQNEAQ. The CDR3 runs 14 residues. CDR3 sequence (DNA): TGTGCCAGCAGCTTATCCGGGATATTCAATGAGCAGTTCTTC. The encoded protein is CASSLSGIFNEQFF.